Listed below are T cell receptor beta chains from one sample, sequenced in a study of blood T cell repertoires in COVID-19. Profiled with immunoSEQ multiplex PCR; TCRdb holds only in-frame clones, not every one. The sample lists 120,000 or so clones; more than 70% were seen once. Sequencing used peripheral blood. The receptors originated from a human donor in a cohort sampled during active COVID-19. Both conserved end residues are part of each CDR3. A D gene is named only where the DNA matches it firmly. Only part of the rows carry a size: once, few, many, or a class if the clone is expanded.

d_call | j_call | clone_size | v_call | cdr3_aa | cdr3_nt
NA | TRBJ2-7 | NA | TRBV13 | CASSRPGGSGGYEQYF | TGTGCCAGCAGCAGACCTGGGGGTAGCGGAGGATACGAGCAGTACTTC
NA | TRBJ1-6 | few | TRBV6-5 | CASSYSSTGGDSPLHF | TGTGCCAGCAGTTACTCATCGACGGGAGGGGATTCACCCCTCCACTTT
NA | TRBJ1-1 | NA | TRBV7-9 | CASSLGGQMNTEAFF | TGTGCCAGCAGCTTAGGCGGTCAAATGAACACTGAAGCTTTCTTT
TRBD1 | TRBJ2-7 | NA | TRBV6-5 | CASSLGQGNSYEQYF | TGTGCCAGCAGTTTGGGACAGGGGAACTCCTACGAGCAGTACTTC
NA | TRBJ1-3 | NA | TRBV19 | CATGQSHSGNTIYF | TGTGCCACAGGACAGTCTCACTCTGGAAACACCATATATTTT
TRBD2 | TRBJ2-3 | NA | TRBV2 | CASSWGTSGISDTQYF | TGTGCCAGCAGTTGGGGGACTAGCGGGATTTCGGATACGCAGTATTTT
NA | TRBJ2-2 | NA | TRBV5-5 | CASSQGGLAGELFF | TGTGCCAGCAGCCAGGGGGGCCTCGCCGGGGAGCTGTTTTTT
NA | TRBJ2-1 | NA | TRBV27 | CASSTQGAGDEQFF | TGTGCCAGCAGTACTCAGGGGGCGGGAGATGAGCAGTTCTTC
TRBD1 | TRBJ2-2 | once | TRBV15 | CATSSWTGSNTGELFF | TGTGCCACCAGCAGCTGGACAGGGTCGAACACCGGGGAGCTGTTTTTT
NA | TRBJ2-7 | NA | TRBV12-5 | CASGPPTDSYEQYF | TGTGCTAGTGGACCCCCGACAGACTCCTACGAGCAGTACTTC
NA | TRBJ2-5 | NA | TRBV20-1 | CSASTSGAQYF | TGCAGTGCTAGTACATCCGGGGCCCAGTACTTC
NA | TRBJ1-5 | NA | TRBV6-5 | CASSAGYSNQPQHF | TGTGCCAGCAGCGCGGGCTATAGCAATCAGCCCCAGCATTTT
TRBD2 | TRBJ2-5 | NA | TRBV3-1/TRBV3-2 | CASSQDRTSGGTQYF | TGTGCCAGCAGCCAAGATAGGACTAGCGGGGGGACCCAGTACTTC
TRBD1 | TRBJ1-4 | NA | TRBV5-1 | CASSRTGLEKLFF | TGCGCCAGCAGCCGGACAGGTTTGGAAAAACTGTTTTTT
NA | TRBJ1-1 | NA | TRBV19 | CASSIKVSRTEAFF | TGTGCCAGTAGTATCAAGGTGTCGCGGACTGAAGCTTTCTTT
NA | TRBJ2-5 | NA | TRBV4-1 | CASSQFLQETQYF | TGCGCCAGCAGCCAATTTTTACAAGAGACCCAGTACTTC
TRBD1 | TRBJ2-7 | NA | TRBV5-1 | CASSLGTGNHEQYF | TGCGCCAGCAGCCTTGGGACAGGGAACCACGAGCAGTACTTC
TRBD2 | TRBJ2-2 | NA | TRBV7-7 | CASSATGTSVAGELFF | TGTGCTAGCAGCGCCACTGGGACTAGTGTGGCCGGGGAGCTGTTTTTT
NA | TRBJ1-3 | NA | TRBV2 | CATTRAPGNTIYF | TGTGCCACCACGAGGGCTCCTGGAAACACCATATATTTT
NA | TRBJ1-5 | NA | TRBV9 | CASNKVWPQHF | TGTGCCAGCAACAAAGTCTGGCCCCAGCATTTT
TRBD1 | TRBJ1-6 | NA | TRBV5-1 | CASSFSFGQGLRPYNSPLHF | TGCGCCAGCAGCTTTTCCTTCGGACAGGGTTTACGGCCTTATAATTCACCCCTCCACTTT
TRBD1 | TRBJ1-1 | NA | TRBV6-5 | CASSYPQGANTEAFF | TGTGCCAGCAGTTACCCCCAGGGGGCGAACACTGAAGCTTTCTTT
NA | TRBJ2-7 | NA | TRBV3-1/TRBV3-2 | CASSQDAAAFKQYF | TGTGCCAGCAGCCAAGATGCGGCTGCATTTAAGCAGTACTTC
NA | TRBJ2-7 | few | TRBV7-9 | CASSLVSYEQYF | TGTGCCAGCAGCTTAGTATCCTACGAGCAGTACTTC
TRBD1 | TRBJ1-1 | NA | TRBV28 | CASSFTGGGHTEAFF | TGTGCCAGCAGTTTCACAGGGGGAGGTCACACTGAAGCTTTCTTT
NA | TRBJ1-3 | NA | TRBV11-2 | CASSLGLPGNTIYF | TGTGCCAGCAGCTTAGGGCTTCCTGGAAACACCATATATTTT
NA | TRBJ2-1 | NA | TRBV3-1/TRBV3-2 | CASSRDFTGDAYNEQFF | TGTGCCAGCAGCCGGGACTTTACAGGGGACGCCTACAATGAGCAGTTCTTC